This is a list of T cell receptor beta chains from one sample in a study of blood T cell repertoires in COVID-19. The method was immunoSEQ multiplex PCR; TCRdb's version includes in-frame clones alone and lacks a portion of them. The sample has 310,000 or so clones; approximately 90% are singletons. The sample was PBMCs or T cells enriched from blood (not recorded which). These TCRs come from a woman younger than 30 who had recovered from COVID-19. Both conserved end residues are part of each CDR3. Each record gives: J gene, D gene, V gene, clone size, CDR3 DNA, CDR3 protein. A D gene is named only where the DNA matches it firmly. A clone size is listed for some rows: how often the clone was seen (once, few, many), or a class if it is expanded.

>TRBJ2-1|-|TRBV28|-
TGTGCCAGCGGACTTCTTTCCAGGAGCAATGAGCAGTTCTTC
CASGLLSRSNEQFF
>TRBJ2-5|TRBD2|TRBV5-1|-
TGCGCCAGCAGCTTGTGGGGCCGGGCGGGAGCGGAGACCCAGTACTTC
CASSLWGRAGAETQYF
>TRBJ1-6|TRBD1|TRBV5-3|once
TGTGCCAGAAGCTGGGTAGGGACAGGGGAGTATAATTCACCCCTCCACTTT
CARSWVGTGEYNSPLHF
>TRBJ1-1|TRBD1|TRBV10-3|-
TGTGCCATCAGTGGTTGGGACAGGGGATTTACTGAAGCTTTCTTT
CAISGWDRGFTEAFF
>TRBJ2-1|TRBD2|TRBV11-2|-
TGTGCCAGCAGCTTAGGAGAGGGAGGGTACAATGAGCAGTTCTTC
CASSLGEGGYNEQFF
>TRBJ1-3|-|TRBV9|-
TGTGCCAGCAGCGTAGAAATGCAGGGTACAGCTGGAAACACCATATATTTT
CASSVEMQGTAGNTIYF
>TRBJ1-4|-|TRBV4-3|once
TGCGCCAGCAGCCGCCAAAGAAGGGAGGAAGGAGAAAAACTGTTTTTT
CASSRQRREEGEKLFF
>TRBJ2-3|TRBD2|TRBV24-1|-
TGTGCCACCAGTACTAGCGGGAGTTTGACAGATACGCAGTATTTT
CATSTSGSLTDTQYF
>TRBJ2-3|-|TRBV12-5|-
TGTGCTAGTGGTCCCTCGACACAGGGCGGCGGCACAGATACGCAGTATTTT
CASGPSTQGGGTDTQYF
>TRBJ1-1|TRBD1|TRBV6-2/TRBV6-3|-
TGTGCCAGCAGTACCCCGGGACAGGGGGGCACTGAAGCTTTCTTT
CASSTPGQGGTEAFF
>TRBJ1-6|-|TRBV9|few
TGTGCCAGCAGCGTAGGGAGGGTCGGCAATTCACCCCTCCACTTT
CASSVGRVGNSPLHF
>TRBJ1-2|TRBD1|TRBV5-1|-
TGCGCCAGCAGTTTTGGGACAGGGGAATTTGGCTACACCTTC
CASSFGTGEFGYTF
>TRBJ1-6|-|TRBV4-2|-
TGTGCCAGCAGCCAAGAAGGGGGCTCCTATAATTCACCCCTCCACTTT
CASSQEGGSYNSPLHF
>TRBJ1-1|-|TRBV5-4|few
TGTGCCAGCAGCTTGTCCAGGTTCAACAGGGTAATCACTGAAGCTTTCTTT
CASSLSRFNRVITEAFF
>TRBJ2-3|TRBD2|TRBV6-6|-
TGTGCCAGCAGTTACGGGGGGACTAGCGGGGGAGATACGCAGTATTTT
CASSYGGTSGGDTQYF
>TRBJ2-7|-|TRBV4-3|few
TGCGCCAGCAGCCAAGGGGGGGATCTAGGGCCCCTCTCCTACGAGCAGTACTTC
CASSQGGDLGPLSYEQYF
>TRBJ2-7|-|TRBV5-1|-
TGCGCCAGCAGCACGAGCGGGCAGGGCCCCTACGAGCAGTACTTC
CASSTSGQGPYEQYF
>TRBJ2-7|TRBD2|TRBV4-1|-
TGCGCCAGCAGCCAAGCGGTCACTAGCGGGGGGCCATCCTACGAGCAGTACTTC
CASSQAVTSGGPSYEQYF
>TRBJ2-3|TRBD2|TRBV27|-
TGTGCCAGCAGGTCGTTAACGGGGGGGATCACAGATACGCAGTATTTT
CASRSLTGGITDTQYF
>TRBJ2-3|TRBD2|TRBV13|-
TGTGCCAGCAGCTTAGGCCTGACTAGCGATACAGATACGCAGTATTTT
CASSLGLTSDTDTQYF